Many counts were recorded for the clone carrying this TCR beta chain. Its antigen is unidentified. The V end lost 3 bases, the J end lost 0 bases, and 8 bases lay between the germline ends. The CDR3 is 13 amino acids. Germline assignment: CDR1 GTSNPN and CDR2 SVGIG (reference sequence). The source of the sample is a study of T cells in Graves' hyperthyroidism and ophthalmopathy. Overall study results and limits: Most thyroid-expanded clonotypes above 0.001 were also found in blood. Ophthalmopathy stood apart from stable hyperthyroidism in a 13 V-J model.

RNA transcripts served as the template for amplifying TCR beta CDR3 regions. The study used the HTBI primer set for a first-round RT-PCR of the TCR CDR3. From the multiplex PCR reads, TCRdb called clonotypes with MiXCR, one entry per CDR3 protein. Seen here are under 400,000 distinct CDR3 sequences, over 11% observed once, and the top ten hold approximately 9.9%. This chain uses TRBV30 with TRBJ1-2; D gene unclear. Sample: blood. The origin of this receptor is a woman aged 55-69 years with Graves' hyperthyroidism. The CDR3 region is CAWRESSNYGYTF. The CDR3, as DNA: TGTGCCTGGAGGGAGTCTTCTAACTATGGCTACACCTTC.